These 5 T cell receptor beta chains originate from one sample sequenced in a study of regulatory T cells in long-lasting Graves disease. HTBI primers from iRepertoire and Arm-PCR of CDR3 regions yielded the TCR beta libraries. TCRdb re-derived calls from the multiplex PCR reads in MiXCR, one entry per CDR3 protein. Of about 610,000 distinct CDR3 sequences in the sample, around 16% were seen once. The time point here: newly diagnosed GD, antithyroid drugs for less than 3 months. PBMC RNA was the source of the TCR library. Separately, the same data were catalogued under a study of T cells in Graves' hyperthyroidism and ophthalmopathy.

The specimen comprised peripheral blood mononuclear cells (PBMCs), sampled at new diagnosis, from a patient treated with antithyroid drugs. The source is a man aged 18-30 years with Graves disease.

The table lists this clonotype with many counts. CDR3 nucleotides: TGTGCCAGCAGCTCATTAGGACAGGGGGCGCGCGAGCAGTACTTC. Protein: CASSSLGQGAREQYF. V and J are TRBV7-2 and TRBJ2-7, with 11 positions matching TRBD1. Germline assignment: CDR1 SGHTA and CDR2 FQGNSA. The CDR3 length is 15 residues. The ends lost 4 bases at V and 6 bases at J; junction bases unmatched: 8.

At least ten counts were recorded for this clonotype. The chain carries TRBV30 and TRBJ1-1; 9 positions agree with TRBD1. V shed 2 bases and J 3 bases; nucleotides not matched to a gene: 10. Germline V lookup: CDR1 GTSNPN, CDR2 SVGIG (reference sequence). The CDR3 contains 16 residues. The CDR3 reads CAWSTPVGQGYTEAFF. The CDR3, as DNA: TGTGCCTGGAGTACACCCGTAGGACAGGGGTACACTGAAGCTTTCTTT.

J is TRBJ2-7 and V is TRBV5-1; TRBD2 matches 11 bases. V dropped 4 bases and J dropped 3; count of bases not matched to a gene: 21. The CDR3 is made up of 20 amino acids. Germline CDR1 reads SGHRS; CDR2 reads YFSETQ. This CDR3 reads CASSGGTGRKLAGGLYEQYF. The CDR3 DNA follows: TGCGCCAGCAGCGGCGGGACAGGGAGGAAGCTAGCGGGAGGACTCTACGAGCAGTACTTC.

Many counts were recorded for this clonotype. The CDR3: CASSDSSNTGELFF. In DNA form, the CDR3 reads TGTGCCAGCAGCGACAGTTCGAACACCGGGGAGCTGTTTTTT. The chain joins TRBV12-3 or TRBV12-4 to TRBJ2-2, with D possibly matching TRBD1 (5 bases). Trimming pared 6 bases from V and 0 bases from J, leaving 8 bases between. There are 14 residues in the CDR3.

The sample holds a few counts of this clonotype. This rearrangement joins TRBV6-2 or TRBV6-3 to TRBJ2-7, with TRBD2 matching over 9 bases. CDR1 MNHEY and CDR2 SVGEGT come from the germline V gene. This CDR3 spans 16 amino acids. Trimming took 5 bases from V and 0 from J; bases not matched to a gene: 8. CDR3 sequence: CASSGLAGASSYEQYF. Here the CDR3 DNA reads TGTGCCAGCAGTGGATTAGCGGGGGCAAGCTCCTACGAGCAGTACTTC.